This TCR beta chain was sequenced for a study of cytomegalovirus exposure and HLA in healthy donors (dated by TCRdb to about 2017). Background for the entire study: An earlier analysis of approximately 640 of the donors reported 250 to 350 Gb of sequence data and 117 million unique TCR beta sequences from 150 million to 200 million T cells. Among the approximately 420 genotyped donors, around 81% belonged to the genetic ancestry cluster associated with self-reported Caucasian donors. Rather than drawing on any new phenotypic data, the later analysis identified candidate immune exposures from TCR beta sequences and the way those sequences occurred across donors. In a later analysis, previously published TCR beta repertoires from 550 to 700 donors were re-analyzed and high-resolution HLA genotyping was added so that TCR occurrence patterns could be studied. A separate validation cohort of roughly 130 different subjects was used in addition to the 666-subject first cohort. Every repertoire in the discovery cohort had been generated on one and the same sequencing platform. Donor age, sex, ethnicity and CMV serostatus were compiled together with the repertoire data. High-throughput TCR immunosequencing, statistical association of individual TCRs with disease status, and machine learning were combined to predict cytomegalovirus infection status. Both class I and class II loci were covered by HLA typing, at four-digit resolution. Using immunosequencing, the study profiled T cell repertoires from 550 to 750 subjects and related those repertoires to cytomegalovirus serostatus. Typing coverage varied by locus: about 629-630 donors for A, B, C, DRB1 and DQB1; under 550 for DQA1; nearly 610 for DPA1; around 450 for DPB1. The study aimed to test whether cataloging public T cell receptors could reveal signatures of past pathogen exposure. Among some 400 genotyped donors of the cohort, an average of around 240,000 unique TCR beta nucleotide sequences was sequenced per donor, of which about 18% were non-productive. To decide whether each TCR beta V gene segment behaved as functional or pseudogenic, an earlier analysis of approximately 620 of the donors relied on high-throughput TCR beta sequencing. An early release that covered roughly 600 HLA-typed donors contained approximately 300 gigabases of sequencing data and about 93 million unique TCR sequences. Because of strong linkage in the cohort, roughly five DR-DQ haplotypes were treated as single units for association and clustering. A later genetic analysis took genome-wide SNP genotypes for about 60% of the roughly 670 donors and used that subset as a discovery cohort.

Trimming at the junction amounts to 6 bases on V and 0 bases on J, and the germline ends lie 15 bases apart. The germline V gene supplies CDR1 MDHEN and CDR2 SYDVKM. The CDR3, cysteine through phenylalanine, is 15 amino acids long. Solely the CDR3 DNA is kept, with 45 bases framed from the first base. The cohort consisted of approximately 670 healthy bone marrow donors. At the time of sampling, all cohort members were nominally healthy, though unrecorded immune exposures were likely present. The donor was CMV seronegative and belonged to the group of roughly 330 seronegative cohort members. Each donor provided a peripheral blood sample, and peripheral blood mononuclear cells were used for TCR beta sequencing. The Qiagen DNeasy Blood Extraction Kit was used to extract genomic DNA from the blood cell samples. Comment on this clone: It lacks a known antigen.

Summary of the overall study and its limitations: Specific HLA alleles were associated with over 15,000 TCR beta sequences at a false discovery rate of 0.05 in a later analysis. Some IMGT-functional V segments, including TRBV6-2 and TRBV6-3, could not be distinguished by the 87-base-pair reads and were therefore excluded. The authors suggested that the approach could potentially be generalized to other disease states and immunological phenotypes. A further reported finding was that TCR beta sequences accurately predicted the HLA-A and HLA-B alleles for most subjects in the first cohort. When HLA alleles, especially DR and DQ, strongly co-occurred, attributing TCR associations to individual alleles was difficult. Roughly uniform sequencing depth across donors was assumed in presence/absence analyses, although this assumption may not hold. In an earlier analysis of roughly 560 of the donors, most TCR beta V segments were observed in productive rearrangements about 90% or about 30% of the time, broadly matching IMGT annotations. Immune exposure information for the cohort was limited to CMV serostatus. A group of highly shared sequence variants was considered likely to be a technical artifact of the sequencing pipeline. Linkage disequilibrium might explain the correlated functional status among segregating V segments, but an unknown experimental factor could not be ruled out. The classifier was reported to diagnose cytomegalovirus status with high specificity and sensitivity in both the original and validation cohorts. V-gene and J-gene trimming of TCR beta chains was associated with a missense DCLRE1C variant in a later genetic analysis, and the association was replicated in an independent cohort. A later genetic analysis reported fewer N-insertions in productive TCRs among donors in an Asian-associated ancestry cluster than the roughly 620-donor mean. In a later analysis, HLA-associated TCR beta chains showed more clonal expansion and lower generation probabilities than non-associated chains that were equally common. Only TCR beta chains were sequenced in this cohort, and the absence of alpha or paired-chain data limited detectable features. Because some donors lacked HLA typing at each locus, the association tests relied only on the typed subset. In a later analysis, most CMV-associated TCR beta chains were found to appear HLA-restricted, with HLA associations seemingly driven largely by CMV exposure. In vitro tests confirmed that a few of the cytomegalovirus-associated TCR beta chains recognize cytomegalovirus antigens. While some public TCRs were present in many individuals, most TCR sequences turned up only very rarely across donors. A later analysis found that TCR association rates varied across HLA loci, with DRB1 alleles showing the most associated TCRs and HLA-C alleles the fewest. A total of fewer than 200 TCR beta chains were listed by the study as associated with cytomegalovirus. Because counts were too low, about 17 rarely observed V segments, including chromosome 9 orphons, were excluded from the earlier analysis of 500 to 700 of the donors. Several of the top co-occurrence clusters appeared to be linked to parvovirus B19, influenza, CMV and Epstein-Barr virus, according to a later analysis.

Library prep was done by the immunoSEQ multiplex PCR assay. A mixture of 60 forward primers for TCR Vbeta segments and 13 reverse primers for TCR Jbeta segments was used in the multiplex PCR. A multiplex PCR assay on genomic DNA amplified the CDR3 region of rearranged TCR beta genes. Amplified TCR beta libraries were sequenced as 87-base-pair reads on the Illumina HiSeq System. The study's processing was this. A later analysis tallied 75 million to 95 million unique TCR beta chains across the 700 or so repertoires, and about 12 million of those chains were shared by two or more donors. A nearest-neighbor algorithm error-corrected the raw reads and collapsed the reads into unique sequences, merging closely related sequences to remove PCR and sequencing errors. Alignment of CDR3 sequences to IMGT reference sequences was used to assign V, D and J gene segments. For a sequence to be retained, a match of at least six nucleotides to both a V gene segment and a J gene segment was required. A rearrangement was called productive if the CDR3 had no stop codons and remained in frame with V and J, and every other rearrangement was called non-productive. CDR3 was defined according to IMGT convention as the region running from the second conserved V-encoded cysteine to the conserved J-encoded phenylalanine. The earlier analysis of 550 to 650 of the donors excluded any sequence lacking an unambiguous match to a single V gene segment. An earlier analysis of 587 of the donors called V segments functional above 56.7% productive rearrangements and segregating when the between-donor standard deviation exceeded 5%. To diagnose cytomegalovirus status from the catalog of TCR beta chain sequences, a statistical classification framework was built. V and J gene assignment, in a later analysis, came from comparing TCR nucleotide sequences with IMGT/GENE-DB human TR gene sequences. The TCRdist pipeline was used in a later analysis to assign CDR3 sequences and most-parsimonious VDJ recombination scenarios. In a later analysis, every TCR beta chain was defined by the combination of its CDR3 amino acid sequence and its V-gene family, and reads without a unique V-gene family were dropped. As a way to deal with suspected cross-contamination and a sequencing artifact, a later analysis dropped 592 nucleotide sequences that were highly shared and had low generation probability. A later analysis calculated a clonal expansion index for each public chain from normalized within-repertoire ranks of inferred template counts. In a later analysis, generation probabilities were computed using a VDJ recombination model fitted to out-of-frame rearrangements, and the results were checked against IGoR. Hypergeometric tests were used in a later analysis to score TCR-TCR, TCR-HLA and TCR-CMV co-occurrence, with a repertoire-size bias correction applied to the TCR pairs. A later analysis estimated false discovery rates by permuting HLA or CMV assignments 20 times. In a later analysis, co-occurring TCRs were grouped using DBSCAN, and TCRdist sequence similarity was added for clustering within HLA-allele-positive subsets. Repertoires with fewer than 30,000 or more than 120,000 public chains, plus five repertoires with anomalous nucleotide sharing, were excluded from co-occurrence clustering. TCRdb holds this immuneACCESS table with in-frame rearrangements only. Some clones are missing; in checked studies, unresolved V genes explain under half, and the rest has no known cause. The V and J calls and clone size are taken from that table; D and trimming were inferred from the DNA. The table kept for this sample lists around 75,000 clones. The ten largest clones capture roughly 1.5% of the sample.

Recombination connected TRBV28 to TRBJ2-7; a tentative D call is TRBD2 (6 bases match). Source material: PBMCs. This sequence originates from a woman aged 60-75 years in good health and CMV-seronegative. The DNA is TGTGCCAGCAGGCGGGACCCCTCGGGCTCCTACGAGCAGTACTTC. Translated, this is CASRRDPSGSYEQYF.